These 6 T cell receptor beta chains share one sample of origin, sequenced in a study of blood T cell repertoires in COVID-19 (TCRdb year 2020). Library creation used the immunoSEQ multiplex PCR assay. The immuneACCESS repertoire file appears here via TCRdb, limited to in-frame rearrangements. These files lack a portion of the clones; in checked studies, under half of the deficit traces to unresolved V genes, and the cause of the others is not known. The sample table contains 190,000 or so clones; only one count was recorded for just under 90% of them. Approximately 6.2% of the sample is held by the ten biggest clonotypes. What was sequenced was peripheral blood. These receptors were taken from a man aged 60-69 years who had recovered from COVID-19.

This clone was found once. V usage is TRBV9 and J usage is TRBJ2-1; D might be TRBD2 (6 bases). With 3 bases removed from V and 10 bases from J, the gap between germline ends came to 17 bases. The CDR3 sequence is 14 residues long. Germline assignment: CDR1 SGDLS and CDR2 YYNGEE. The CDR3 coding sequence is TGTGCCAGCAGCGGGAGGGACTCGCGGGGAGAGCAGTTCTTC. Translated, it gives CASSGRDSRGEQFF. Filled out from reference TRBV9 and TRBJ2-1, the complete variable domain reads DSGVTQTPKHLITATGQRVTLRCSPRSGDLSVYWYQQSLDQGLQFLIQYYNGEERAKGNILERFSAQQFPDLHSELNLSSLELGDSALYFCASSGRDSRGEQFFGPGTRLTVL.

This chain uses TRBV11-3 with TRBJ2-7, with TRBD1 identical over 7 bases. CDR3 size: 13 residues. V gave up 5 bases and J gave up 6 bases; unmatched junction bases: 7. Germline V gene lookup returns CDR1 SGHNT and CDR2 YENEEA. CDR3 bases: TGTGCCAGCAGCCCTACGGGACAGATCGAGCAGTACTTC. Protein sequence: CASSPTGQIEQYF.

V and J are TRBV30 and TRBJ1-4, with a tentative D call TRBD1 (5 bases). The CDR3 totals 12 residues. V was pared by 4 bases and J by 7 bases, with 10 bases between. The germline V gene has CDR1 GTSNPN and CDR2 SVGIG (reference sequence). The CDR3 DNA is TGTGCCTGGAACCTGCAGGGTGAAAAACTGTTTTTT. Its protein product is CAWNLQGEKLFF. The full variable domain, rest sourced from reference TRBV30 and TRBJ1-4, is SQTIHQWPATLVQPVGSPLSLECTVEGTSNPNLYWYRQAAGRGLQLLFYSVGIGQISSEVPQNLSASRPQDRQFILSSKKLLLSDSGFYLCAWNLQGEKLFFGSGTQLSVL.

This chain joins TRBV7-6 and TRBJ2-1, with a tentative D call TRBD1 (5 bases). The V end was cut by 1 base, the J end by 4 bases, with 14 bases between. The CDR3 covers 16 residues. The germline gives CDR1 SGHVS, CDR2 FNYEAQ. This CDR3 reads CASSLGSLTVYNEQFF. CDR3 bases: TGTGCCAGCAGCTTAGGGAGCCTGACAGTTTACAATGAGCAGTTCTTC. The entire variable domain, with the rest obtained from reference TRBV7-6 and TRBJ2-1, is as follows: GAGVSQSPRYKVTKRGQDVALRCDPISGHVSLYWYRQALGQGPEFLTYFNYEAQQDKSGLPNDRFSAERPEGSISTLTIQRTEQRDSAMYRCASSLGSLTVYNEQFFGPGTRLTVL.

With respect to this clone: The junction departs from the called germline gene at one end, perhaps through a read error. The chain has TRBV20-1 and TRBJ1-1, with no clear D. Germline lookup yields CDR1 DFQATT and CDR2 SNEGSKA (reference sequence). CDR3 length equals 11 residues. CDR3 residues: CSASRNSEAFF. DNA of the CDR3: TGCAGTGCTAGCCGGAACAGTGAAGCTTTCTTT.

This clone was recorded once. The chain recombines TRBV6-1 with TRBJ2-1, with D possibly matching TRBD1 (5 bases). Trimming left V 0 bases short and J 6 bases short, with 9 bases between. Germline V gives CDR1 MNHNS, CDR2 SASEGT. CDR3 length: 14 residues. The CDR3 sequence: CASSEAWTSNEQFF. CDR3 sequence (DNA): TGTGCCAGCAGTGAAGCATGGACATCCAATGAGCAGTTCTTC.